This TCR beta chain was documented in a study of Graves' ophthalmopathy and Graves' hyperthyroidism. Points on this clonotype: Its antigen is currently unknown.

V was cut by 2 bases and J by 0 bases, with 6 bases left in between. This CDR3 contains 14 residues. Germline lookup yields CDR1 SGHNT and CDR2 YENEEA. Transcripts of RNA were the source for amplifying TCR beta CDR3 regions. First-round RT-PCR used HTBI primers; second-round multiplex PCR followed. A single record per CDR3 protein comes from TCRdb applying MiXCR to the multiplex PCR reads. The sample includes about 370,000 distinct CDR3 sequences, approximately 18% of them seen just once. Study-wide findings and caveats: Cross-validated, the 13-signature model showed 87.88%/81.08% sensitivity/specificity, and 80%/75% in the test set.

Participants with hyperthyroidism, aged 18 to 65, were newly diagnosed with under 2 months' duration. The PBMCs used were ones drawn from 9.5 to 10 ml of fresh peripheral blood. This rearrangement joins TRBV11-3 to TRBJ2-3; D is uncertain. Sequenced: peripheral blood. The sequence was obtained from an adult woman with stable Graves' hyperthyroidism. CDR3 loop: CASSLYKSTDTQYF. DNA for the CDR3: TGTGCCAGCAGCTTATACAAGAGCACAGATACGCAGTATTTT.